This TCR beta chain was observed in a study of T cell responses to AZD1222 COVID-19 vaccine. Study results and limitations: Seropositivity was recorded at baseline in only a handful of AZD1222 recipients. Close to half of spike-specific TCRs reportedly recognize unmutated variant regions. With two AZD1222 doses given, Spike-specific TCR breadth and depth both rose.

With respect to this clone: Its antigen is still unknown.

The CDR3 sequence is 12 residues long. The germline CDR1 and CDR2 sequences are LGHDT and YNNKEL (reference sequence). V was shortened by 5 bases and J by 6 bases, with 7 bases between the two germline ends. Clones were read by immunoSEQ multiplex PCR, and TCRdb kept only the in-frame ones, dropping some. The sample shows 90,000 to 120,000 clones, roughly 90% of them seen only once. Specimen: peripheral blood, collected on day 0 of AZD1222 vaccination. The TCR sequence derives from an adult in good health. The rearrangement links TRBV3-1 (or the pseudogene TRBV3-2) to TRBJ2-2, with D uncertain. The CDR3 coding sequence is TGTGCCAGCAGCTTAGGGTCCGGGGAGCTGTTTTTT. It codes for CASSLGSGELFF.